A selection of T cell receptor beta chains follows, all from one sample in a study of cytomegalovirus exposure and HLA in healthy donors. Generated by immunoSEQ multiplex PCR, the TCRdb table keeps only in-frame clones and is missing some. The table shows 250,000 to 400,000 clones, with 88% occurring only once. The sequencing input was PBMCs. These receptor sequences come from a man under 40 in good health and CMV-seronegative. Each CDR3 is given with its conserved first and last residue. Fields, in order: D gene, J gene, V gene, CDR3 protein. D genes are given only for firm matches.

TRBD2 | TRBJ2-3 | TRBV18 | CASSPTTSRGSGTQYF
- | TRBJ1-4 | TRBV9 | CASSEGIQGSGEKLFF
TRBD1 | TRBJ1-5 | TRBV7-9 | CASSAGQGNNQPQHF
- | TRBJ1-3 | TRBV11-2 | CASSTHGNSGNTIYF
- | TRBJ2-2 | TRBV19 | CATRRDKSFGELFF
- | TRBJ1-1 | TRBV7-6 | CASSLQGTNTEAFF
- | TRBJ1-1 | TRBV5-1 | CASSLAEGMFTEAFF
- | TRBJ2-3 | TRBV7-9 | CASTRPDSGTDTQYF
- | TRBJ2-7 | TRBV4-3 | CASSPERTQTSYEQYF
- | TRBJ1-2 | TRBV18 | CASSRGGDRNGYTF
TRBD2 | TRBJ2-3 | TRBV5-4 | CASSLAGRSTDTQYF
TRBD1 | TRBJ2-7 | TRBV7-9 | CASSPTGTGAYEQYF
TRBD2 | TRBJ2-1 | TRBV5-1 | CASAKLAGGYSYNEQFF
- | TRBJ2-3 | TRBV19 | CASSIGPPGTDTQYF
- | TRBJ1-5 | TRBV4-1 | CASSQTLTRGRNQPQHF
- | TRBJ2-7 | TRBV5-1 | CASSLDAGLEQYF
- | TRBJ1-3 | TRBV7-2 | CASSRDRSSGNTIYF
- | TRBJ2-5 | TRBV6-5 | CASRTGILGETQYF
TRBD2 | TRBJ2-7 | TRBV30 | CAWSVPRGFQRGVHEQYF
TRBD1 | TRBJ1-2 | TRBV2 | CASKGTVRFRQGYTF
TRBD1 | TRBJ1-2 | TRBV18 | CASSLEQGAYGYTF
- | TRBJ2-1 | TRBV4-3 | CASSQDGRGRLMNEQFF
TRBD1 | TRBJ2-6 | TRBV12-5 | CASGSGQGAPGANVLTF
TRBD2 | TRBJ2-5 | TRBV7-2 | CASSFRRGGETQYF